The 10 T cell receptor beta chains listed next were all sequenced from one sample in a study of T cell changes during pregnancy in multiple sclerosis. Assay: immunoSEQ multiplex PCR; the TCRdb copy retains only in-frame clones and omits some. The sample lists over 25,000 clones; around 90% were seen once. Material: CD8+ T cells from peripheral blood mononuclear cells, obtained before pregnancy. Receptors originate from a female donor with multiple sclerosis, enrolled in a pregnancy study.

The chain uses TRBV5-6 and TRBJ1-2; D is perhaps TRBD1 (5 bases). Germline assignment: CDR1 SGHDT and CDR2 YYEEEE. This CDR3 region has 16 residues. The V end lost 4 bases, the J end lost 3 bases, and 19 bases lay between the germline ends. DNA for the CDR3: TGTGCCAGCAGCCCTTCCGGGACGGAGGGTCACTATGGCTACACCTTC. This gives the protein CASSPSGTEGHYGYTF.

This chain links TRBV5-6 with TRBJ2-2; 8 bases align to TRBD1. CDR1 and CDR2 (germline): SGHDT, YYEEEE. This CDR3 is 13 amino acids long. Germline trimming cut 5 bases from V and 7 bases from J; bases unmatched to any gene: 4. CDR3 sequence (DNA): TGTGCCAGCAGGCCAGGGGGCAGCGGGGAGCTGTTTTTT. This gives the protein CASRPGGSGELFF.

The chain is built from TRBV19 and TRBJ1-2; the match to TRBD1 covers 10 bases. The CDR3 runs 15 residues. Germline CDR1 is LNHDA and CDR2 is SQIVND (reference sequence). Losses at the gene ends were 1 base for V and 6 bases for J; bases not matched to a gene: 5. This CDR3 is CASSIGWTGGDGYTF. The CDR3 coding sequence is TGTGCCAGTAGTATAGGGTGGACAGGGGGAGATGGCTACACCTTC.

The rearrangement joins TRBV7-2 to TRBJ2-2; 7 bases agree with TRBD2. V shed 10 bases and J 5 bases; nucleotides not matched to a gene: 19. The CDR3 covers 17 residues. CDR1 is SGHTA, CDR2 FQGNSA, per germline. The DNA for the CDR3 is TGTGCCACCAGAAATCGCCTGGCGGGAGCACCAACCGGGGAGCTGTTTTTT. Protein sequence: CATRNRLAGAPTGELFF. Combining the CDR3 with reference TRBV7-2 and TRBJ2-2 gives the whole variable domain GAGVSQSPSNKVTEKGKDVELRCDPISGHTALYWYRQSLGQGLEFLIYFQGNSAPDKSGLPSDRFSAERTGGSVSTLTIQRTQQEDSAVYLCATRNRLAGAPTGELFFGEGSRLTVL.

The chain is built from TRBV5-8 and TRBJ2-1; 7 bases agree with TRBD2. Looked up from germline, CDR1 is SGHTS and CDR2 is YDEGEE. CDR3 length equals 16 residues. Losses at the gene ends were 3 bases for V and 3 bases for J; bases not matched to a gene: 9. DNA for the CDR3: TGTGCCAGCAGCTCTAAAGAGACTAGCCTCTACAATGAGCAGTTCTTC. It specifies CASSSKETSLYNEQFF.

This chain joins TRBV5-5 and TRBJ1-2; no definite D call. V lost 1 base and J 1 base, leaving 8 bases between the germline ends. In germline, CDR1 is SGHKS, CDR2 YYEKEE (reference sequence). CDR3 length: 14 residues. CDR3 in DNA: TGTGCCAGCAGCTTGTCGGCGGTTAACTATGGCTACACCTTC. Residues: CASSLSAVNYGYTF.

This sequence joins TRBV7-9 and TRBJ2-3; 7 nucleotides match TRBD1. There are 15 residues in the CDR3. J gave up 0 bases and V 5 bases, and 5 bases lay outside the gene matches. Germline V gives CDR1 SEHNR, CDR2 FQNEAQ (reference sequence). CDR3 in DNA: TGTGCCAGCAGCACCAACAGGGGTAGCACAGATACGCAGTATTTT. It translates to CASSTNRGSTDTQYF.

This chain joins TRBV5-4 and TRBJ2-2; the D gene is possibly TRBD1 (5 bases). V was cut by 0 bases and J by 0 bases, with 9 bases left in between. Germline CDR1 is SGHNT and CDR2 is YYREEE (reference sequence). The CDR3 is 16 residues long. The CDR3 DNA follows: TGTGCCAGCAGCTTGGACAGGAAAACGAACACCGGGGAGCTGTTTTTT. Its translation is CASSLDRKTNTGELFF.

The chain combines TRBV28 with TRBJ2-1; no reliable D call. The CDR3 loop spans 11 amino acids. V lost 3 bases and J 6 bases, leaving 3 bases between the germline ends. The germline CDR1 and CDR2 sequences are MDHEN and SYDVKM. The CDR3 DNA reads TGTGCCAGCAGTTTCCTCAATGAGCAGTTCTTC. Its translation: CASSFLNEQFF.

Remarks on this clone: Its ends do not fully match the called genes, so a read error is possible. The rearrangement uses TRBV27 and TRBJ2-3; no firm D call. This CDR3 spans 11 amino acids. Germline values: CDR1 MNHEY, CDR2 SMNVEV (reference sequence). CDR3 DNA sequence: TGTGCCAGCAGTTTACCCTTTCTCCTTTTTTTT. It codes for CASSLPFLLFF.